The sequence of this T cell receptor (beta chain) was determined in a study of T cells after yellow fever vaccination. General study findings and limits: The presence of abundant clonotypes contaminating from the bulk population was possible in FACS-sorted repertoires. There was a small share of clonotypes that showed up in both the CD4 and CD8 compartments.

Generation of TCR cDNA used 5'RACE template switching (which added a universal primer site and UMIs). TCRdb passed the 5' RACE reads through MiXCR, listing each CDR3 protein once. Among around 320,000 distinct CDR3 sequences listed, about 10% were seen once. This CDR3 is built from 13 residues. Germline CDR1 is SGHRS and CDR2 is YFSETQ. The ends lost 5 bases at V and 8 bases at J; junction bases unmatched: 7. The sample holds a few counts of this clonotype. Its specificity is not known. The receptor comes from a young man who received the YFV17D yellow fever vaccine. V is TRBV5-1 and J is TRBJ1-2; TRBD1 aligns across 9 bases. This specimen was CD4+ T cells sorted from PBMCs, taken 5 days after the yellow fever booster vaccination. The CDR3 spells CASSHPTGGGYTF. CDR3 DNA sequence: TGCGCCAGCAGTCACCCGACAGGGGGAGGCTACACCTTC.